The clone carrying this T cell receptor (beta chain) was observed a few times. The sample, around 10 milliliters of peripheral blood, was drawn from each donor. For the second PCR, which ran for about 7 to 12 cycles, a sample-barcoded 5' primer and a J-beta primer mix were used. Sequencing of every sample gave 3 million or more CDR3-containing paired-end reads. From the 5' RACE reads, TCRdb called clonotypes with MiXCR, one entry per CDR3 protein. Among about 1.8 million distinct CDR3 sequences listed, around half were seen once. This entry comes from a study of blood T cells in healthy people across ages. The CDR3 sequence is 15 residues long. V dropped 4 bases and J dropped 0; count of bases not matched to a gene: 4. Germline V CDR1 and CDR2: MGHRA, YSYEKL.

Sequenced sample: blood. This TCR was sampled from a woman aged 40 to 50 in good health. The chain has TRBV4-1 and TRBJ2-7; TRBD2 aligns across 9 bases. Here the CDR3 reads CASSPLAGISYEQYF. The CDR3 DNA reads TGCGCCAGCAGCCCCCTAGCGGGGATCTCCTACGAGCAGTACTTC.